Shown below are 20 T cell receptor beta chains from a single sample sequenced in a study of identifying expanded T cells in peripheral blood. Sequencing used immunoSEQ multiplex PCR; TCRdb keeps in-frame clones, though not all of them. The repertoire holds 70,000 to 95,000 clones, with approximately 91% as singletons. The sequenced sample consisted of blood. Source of these receptors: a person aged 18-70 years in good health.

The chain joins TRBV28 to TRBJ1-5; 8 bases line up with TRBD1. The CDR3 has 15 amino acids. CDR1 is MDHEN and CDR2 is SYDVKM in the germline V gene. V lost 2 bases and J lost 6; bases outside the gene matches: 6. The CDR3: CASSLSGRGLQPQHF. The CDR3 DNA follows: TGTGCCAGCAGTTTAAGTGGCAGGGGGCTTCAGCCCCAGCATTTT.

V usage is TRBV9 and J usage is TRBJ1-2, with TRBD1 as a possible D gene (6 bases). With 4 bases removed from V and 5 bases from J, the gap between germline ends came to 12 bases. The CDR3 sequence is 13 residues long. Germline V CDR1 and CDR2: SGDLS, YYNGEE. DNA for the CDR3: TGTGCCAGCAGCCCCAGGACAGATTATGGCTACACCTTC. This sequence encodes CASSPRTDYGYTF.

The genes are TRBV1 and TRBJ1-4; TRBD1 is taken as the D call from the table, unchecked against the DNA. TRBV1 has pseudogene status. This CDR3 contains 14 residues. The CDR3 DNA reads TGCACCAGCAACGGGACAGGGCTAAATGAAAAACTGTTTTTT. Translated: CTSNGTGLNEKLFF.

This clone was counted a single time. The rearrangement links TRBV7-6 to TRBJ1-1; D call uncertain. The CDR3 runs 13 residues. Trimming removed 0 bases from V and 7 bases from J, with 9 bases in between. Germline V CDR1 and CDR2: SGHVS, FNYEAQ. CDR3 nucleotides: TGTGCCAGCAGCTTAGCGCTGGCAGGTGAAGCTTTCTTT. Translating it yields CASSLALAGEAFF.

V usage is TRBV19 and J usage is TRBJ1-3, with D hard to call. CDR1 is LNHDA, CDR2 SQIVND, per germline (reference sequence). This CDR3 comprises 16 residues. V was pared by 5 bases and J by 0 bases, with 14 bases between. CDR3 in amino acids: CASSGVRTSSGNTIYF. CDR3 nucleotide sequence: TGTGCCAGTAGTGGGGTCAGGACGTCCTCTGGAAACACCATATATTTT.

The chain recombines TRBV7-9 with TRBJ1-3; perhaps TRBD1 as D (5 bases). The CDR3 extends over 16 amino acids. Trimming left V 6 bases short and J 1 base short, with 16 bases between. Germline values: CDR1 SEHNR, CDR2 FQNEAQ (reference sequence). The chain's CDR3 is CASSFPGLLSGNTIYF. The CDR3 DNA is TGTGCCAGCAGTTTTCCAGGGCTTTTATCTGGAAACACCATATATTTT.

V gene TRBV4-2 combines with J gene TRBJ2-7, with D perhaps TRBD2 (5 bases). Germline lookup yields CDR1 LGHNA and CDR2 YNFKEQ. CDR3 size: 15 residues. The V and J ends lost 4 bases and 0 bases respectively, with 13 bases between them. The CDR3 sequence: CASSRSRDYSYEQYF. The CDR3 bases are TGTGCCAGCAGCCGATCCCGGGATTACTCCTACGAGCAGTACTTC.

The V call is TRBV6-1, the J call TRBJ2-3; possible D gene TRBD1, 6 bases. Trimming took 1 base from V and 4 from J, leaving 9 bases between them. Per germline, CDR1 MNHNS and CDR2 SASEGT. The CDR3 has 14 residues. The CDR3 DNA reads as TGTGCCAGCAGTGAAGTCAGGGGCCCAGATACGCAGTATTTT. As protein: CASSEVRGPDTQYF.

The rearrangement joins TRBV12-5 to TRBJ1-2; 9 nucleotides agree with TRBD1. Germline V gives CDR1 LGHNT, CDR2 FRNRAP. CDR3 size: 18 residues. Trimming at V came to 0 bases and at J to 2 bases, leaving 10 bases not matched to a gene. In DNA, the CDR3 is TGTGCTAGTGGTTTGGTAAATTCTGCCGGACAGGGGAACTATGGCTACACCTTC. Its protein is CASGLVNSAGQGNYGYTF.

This clone was counted between two and nine times. V and J are TRBV6-1 and TRBJ1-4, with D unresolved. Trimming pared 3 bases from V and 8 bases from J, leaving 16 bases between. This CDR3 is 15 amino acids long. The germline V gene encodes CDR1 MNHNS and CDR2 SASEGT. In DNA, the CDR3 is TGTGCCAGCAGTGATAGTTCGGGTTCGGCAGAAAAACTGTTTTTT. Its translation is CASSDSSGSAEKLFF.

The rearrangement joins TRBV10-3 to TRBJ1-2; D is undetermined. From germline, CDR1 is ENHRY and CDR2 SYGVKD. Trimming shortened V by 6 bases and J by 4 bases, and 12 bases separated the two germline ends. The CDR3 is 13 amino acids. CDR3 DNA: TGTGCCATCAGCCCGAATGGAGTCTATGGCTACACCTTC. Protein: CAISPNGVYGYTF.

The gene calls are TRBV6-5 and TRBJ1-4; D is perhaps TRBD1 (6 bases). Trimming shortened V by 5 bases and J by 10 bases, and 14 bases separated the two germline ends. Germline values: CDR1 MNHEY, CDR2 SVGAGI. This CDR3 region has 13 residues. CDR3 sequence: CASSEGETGKLFF. CDR3 DNA sequence: TGTGCCAGCAGTGAGGGGGAGACAGGAAAACTGTTTTTT.

Only one count was recorded for this clone. The chain combines TRBV28 with TRBJ1-6; TRBD1 matches 8 bases. Trimming removed 6 bases from V and 8 bases from J; junction bases left unmatched: 21. There are 19 residues in the CDR3. Germline-derived CDR1 and CDR2 are MDHEN and SYDVKM. CDR3 sequence reads: CASSPTGTGDVYGYSPLHF. CDR3 DNA sequence: TGTGCCAGCAGCCCGACCGGGACAGGAGACGTATACGGGTATTCACCCCTCCACTTT.

The rearrangement joins TRBV5-6 to TRBJ2-3, with TRBD2 matching 15 bases. The CDR3 is 18 residues long. V lost 4 bases, J lost 3 bases, and 9 bases stayed unmatched. Germline CDR1 SGHDT, CDR2 YYEEEE. The CDR3 DNA is TGTGCCAGCAGCCTCTATGGACTAGCGGGGGGGCTAACAGATACGCAGTATTTT. Translating gives CASSLYGLAGGLTDTQYF.

The gene calls are TRBV18 and TRBJ1-1, with TRBD1 matching over 8 bases. The V gene's germline CDR1 is KGHSH and CDR2 LQKENI. CDR3 length equals 13 residues. Trimming took 3 bases from V and 3 from J; bases not matched to a gene: 0. The CDR3 here is CASSPGQDTEAFF. CDR3 sequence (DNA): TGTGCCAGCTCACCGGGACAGGACACTGAAGCTTTCTTT.

The chain uses TRBV7-3 and TRBJ2-5; possibly TRBD2 for D (6 bases). Germline assignment: CDR1 SGHTA and CDR2 FQGTGA. The CDR3 sequence is 11 residues long. V was trimmed by 2 bases and J by 14 bases, leaving 12 bases between them. Here the CDR3 DNA reads TGTGCCAGCAGCTTAGAGGAGGGCTTTTACTTC. It specifies CASSLEEGFYF.

As regards this clone: The sample holds other DNA sequences that translate to the same CDR3. The V call is TRBV5-1, the J call TRBJ1-3, with D hard to call. Germline loops: CDR1 SGHRS, CDR2 YFSETQ. CDR3 size: 12 residues. V shed 4 bases and J shed 2 bases, with 4 bases lying between them. The CDR3 nucleotides read TGCGCCAGCAGCCTGGCTGGAAACACCATATATTTT. Protein sequence: CASSLAGNTIYF.

The chain combines TRBV5-1 with TRBJ2-3; 7 nucleotides line up with TRBD1. Germline V gene data show CDR1 as SGHRS and CDR2 as YFSETQ. The CDR3 length is 14 residues. Trimming took 0 bases from V and 6 from J; bases not matched to a gene: 4. The CDR3 loop is CASSLGQGWDTQYF. The CDR3 DNA reads TGCGCCAGCAGCTTGGGACAGGGTTGGGATACGCAGTATTTT. Based on the CDR3 plus reference TRBV5-1 and TRBJ2-3, the full variable domain is KAGVTQTPRYLIKTRGQQVTLSCSPISGHRSVSWYQQTPGQGLQFLFEYFSETQRNKGNFPGRFSGRQFSNSRSEMNVSTLELGDSALYLCASSLGQGWDTQYFGPGTRLTVL.

Only one count was recorded for this clone. J is TRBJ2-3 and V is TRBV9; TRBD2 matches 9 bases. The germline gives CDR1 SGDLS, CDR2 YYNGEE. V dropped 0 bases and J dropped 0; count of bases not matched to a gene: 11. This CDR3 has 19 residues. CDR3 region: CASSVGSGRIESSTDTQYF. CDR3 nucleotide sequence: TGTGCCAGCAGCGTAGGTAGCGGGAGAATTGAGAGCAGCACAGATACGCAGTATTTT.

This clone was observed once. This chain joins TRBV13 and TRBJ2-7; 8 bases match TRBD2. The CDR3 runs to 14 residues. With 2 bases clipped from V and 3 bases from J, the junction kept 3 bases outside the gene matches. Germline CDR1 is PRHDT and CDR2 is FYEKMQ (reference sequence). The CDR3 DNA follows: TGTGCCAGCAGCTTATCCAGCGGGGGCTACGAGCAGTACTTC. Translating gives CASSLSSGGYEQYF.